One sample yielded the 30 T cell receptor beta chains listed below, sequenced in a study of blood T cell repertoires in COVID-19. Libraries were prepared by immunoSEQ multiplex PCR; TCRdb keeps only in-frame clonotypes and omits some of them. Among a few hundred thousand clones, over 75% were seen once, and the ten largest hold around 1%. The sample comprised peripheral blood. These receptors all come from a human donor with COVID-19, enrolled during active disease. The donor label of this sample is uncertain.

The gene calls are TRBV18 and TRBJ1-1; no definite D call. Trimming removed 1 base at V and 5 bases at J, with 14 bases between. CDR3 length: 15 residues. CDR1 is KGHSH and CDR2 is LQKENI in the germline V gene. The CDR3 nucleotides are TGTGCCAGCTCACCACGCGAGGGAGGCAAGACTGAAGCTTTCTTT. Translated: CASSPREGGKTEAFF.

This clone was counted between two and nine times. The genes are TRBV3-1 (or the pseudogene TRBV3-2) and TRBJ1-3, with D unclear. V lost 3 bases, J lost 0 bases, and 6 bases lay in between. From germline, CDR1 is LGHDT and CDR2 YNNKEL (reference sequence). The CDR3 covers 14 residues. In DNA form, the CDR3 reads TGTGCCAGCAGCCAGCGGAGCTCTGGAAACACCATATATTTT. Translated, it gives CASSQRSSGNTIYF.

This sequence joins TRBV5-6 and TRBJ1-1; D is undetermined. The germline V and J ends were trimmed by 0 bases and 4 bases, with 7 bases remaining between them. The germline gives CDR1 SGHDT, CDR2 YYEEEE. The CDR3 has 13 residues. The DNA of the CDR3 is TGTGCCAGCAGCTTGGAGCGTATCACTGAAGCTTTCTTT. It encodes CASSLERITEAFF.

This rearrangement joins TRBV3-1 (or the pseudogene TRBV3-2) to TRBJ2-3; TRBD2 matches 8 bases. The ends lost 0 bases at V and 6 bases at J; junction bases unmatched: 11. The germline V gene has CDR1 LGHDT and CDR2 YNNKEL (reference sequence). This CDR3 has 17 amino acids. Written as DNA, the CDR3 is TGTGCCAGCAGCCAAGATAGAAGCGGGAGACGGTCTGATACGCAGTATTTT. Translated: CASSQDRSGRRSDTQYF.

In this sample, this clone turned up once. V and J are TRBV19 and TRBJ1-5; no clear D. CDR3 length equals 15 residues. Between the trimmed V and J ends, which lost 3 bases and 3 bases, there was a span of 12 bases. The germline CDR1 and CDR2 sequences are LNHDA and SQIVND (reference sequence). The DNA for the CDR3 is TGTGCCAGTAGTATGAACCTCCTACCCAATCAGCCCCAGCATTTT. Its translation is CASSMNLLPNQPQHF.

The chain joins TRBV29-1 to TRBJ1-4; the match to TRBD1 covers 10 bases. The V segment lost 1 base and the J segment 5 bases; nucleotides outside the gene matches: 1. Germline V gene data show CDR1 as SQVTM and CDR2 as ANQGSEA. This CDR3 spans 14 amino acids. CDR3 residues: CSVEGTGGNEKLFF. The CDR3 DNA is TGCAGCGTTGAAGGGACAGGGGGGAATGAAAAACTGTTTTTT.

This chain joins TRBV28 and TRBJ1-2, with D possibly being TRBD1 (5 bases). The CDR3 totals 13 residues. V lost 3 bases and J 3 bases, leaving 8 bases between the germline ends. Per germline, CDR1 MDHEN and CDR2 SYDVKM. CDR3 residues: CASSFGGYYGYTF. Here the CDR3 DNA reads TGTGCCAGCAGTTTCGGGGGGTACTATGGCTACACCTTC.

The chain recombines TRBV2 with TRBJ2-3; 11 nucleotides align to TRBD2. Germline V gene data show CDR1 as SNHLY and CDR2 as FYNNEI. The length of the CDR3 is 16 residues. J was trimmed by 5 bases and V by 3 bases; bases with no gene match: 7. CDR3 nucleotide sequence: TGTGCCAGCAGTGATCTGGTAGCGGGAGGGGGAGATACGCAGTATTTT. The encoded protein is CASSDLVAGGGDTQYF. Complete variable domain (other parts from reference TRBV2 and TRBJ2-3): EPEVTQTPSHQVTQMGQEVILRCVPISNHLYFYWYRQILGQKVEFLVSFYNNEISEKSEIFDDQFSVERPDGSNFTLKIRSTKLEDSAMYFCASSDLVAGGGDTQYFGPGTRLTVL.

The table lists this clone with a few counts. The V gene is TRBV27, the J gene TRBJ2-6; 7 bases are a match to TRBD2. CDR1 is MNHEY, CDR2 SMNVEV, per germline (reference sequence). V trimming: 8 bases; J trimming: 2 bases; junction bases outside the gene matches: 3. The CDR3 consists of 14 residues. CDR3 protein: CASRGRAGANVLTF. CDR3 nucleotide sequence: TGTGCCAGCCGGGGGAGGGCTGGGGCCAACGTCCTGACTTTC.

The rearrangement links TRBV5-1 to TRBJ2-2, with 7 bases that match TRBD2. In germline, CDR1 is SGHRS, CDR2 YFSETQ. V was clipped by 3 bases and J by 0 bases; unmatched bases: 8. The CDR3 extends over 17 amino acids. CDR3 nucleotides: TGCGCCAGCAGCTCCCTTCGAAGCGGGACGAACACCGGGGAGCTGTTTTTT. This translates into CASSSLRSGTNTGELFF.

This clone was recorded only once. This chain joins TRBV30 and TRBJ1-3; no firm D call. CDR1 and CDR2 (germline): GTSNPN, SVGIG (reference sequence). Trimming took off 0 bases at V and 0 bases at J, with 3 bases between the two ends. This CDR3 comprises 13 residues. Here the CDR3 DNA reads TGTGCCTGGAGTGTCCTCTCTGGAAACACCATATATTTT. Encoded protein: CAWSVLSGNTIYF.

This CDR3 is CASSFRQGSETQYF. The CDR3 DNA follows: TGTGCCAGCAGCTTTAGGCAGGGGTCAGAGACCCAGTACTTC. The rearrangement links TRBV5-6 to TRBJ2-5; a possible D gene is TRBD1 (6 bases). The V and J ends lost 2 bases and 4 bases respectively, with 12 bases between them. This CDR3 spans 14 amino acids. Germline loops: CDR1 SGHDT, CDR2 YYEEEE.

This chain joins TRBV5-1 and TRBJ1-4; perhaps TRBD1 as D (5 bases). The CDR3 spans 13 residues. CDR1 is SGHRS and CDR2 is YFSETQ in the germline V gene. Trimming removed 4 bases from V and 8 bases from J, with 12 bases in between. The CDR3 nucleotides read TGCGCCAGCAGCCCGGGGGTCGGGGAAAAACTGTTTTTT. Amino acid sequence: CASSPGVGEKLFF.

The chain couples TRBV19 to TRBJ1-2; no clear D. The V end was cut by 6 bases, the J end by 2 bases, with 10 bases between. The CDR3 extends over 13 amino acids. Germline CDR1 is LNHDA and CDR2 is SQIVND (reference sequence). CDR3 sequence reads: CASSETGNYGYTF. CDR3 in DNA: TGTGCCAGTAGCGAGACCGGGAACTATGGCTACACCTTC.

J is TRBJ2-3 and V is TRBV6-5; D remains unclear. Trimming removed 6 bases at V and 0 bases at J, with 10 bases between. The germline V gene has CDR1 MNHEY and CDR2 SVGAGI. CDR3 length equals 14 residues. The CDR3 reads CASSRTVSTDTQYF. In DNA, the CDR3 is TGTGCCAGCAGCCGAACAGTGAGCACAGATACGCAGTATTTT.

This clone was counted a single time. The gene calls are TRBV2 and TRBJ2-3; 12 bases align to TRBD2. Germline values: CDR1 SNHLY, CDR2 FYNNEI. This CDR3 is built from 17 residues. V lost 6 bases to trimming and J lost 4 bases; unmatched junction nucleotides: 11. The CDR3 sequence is CASRRLAGASPADTQYF. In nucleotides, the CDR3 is TGTGCCAGCAGGCGACTAGCGGGAGCCAGCCCCGCAGATACGCAGTATTTT.

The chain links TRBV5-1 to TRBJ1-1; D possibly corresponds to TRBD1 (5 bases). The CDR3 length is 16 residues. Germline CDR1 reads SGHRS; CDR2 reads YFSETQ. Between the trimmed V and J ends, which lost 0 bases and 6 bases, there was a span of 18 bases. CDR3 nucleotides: TGCGCCAGCAGCTTGGAGGGGTCATACCAAATCGCTGAAGCTTTCTTT. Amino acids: CASSLEGSYQIAEAFF.

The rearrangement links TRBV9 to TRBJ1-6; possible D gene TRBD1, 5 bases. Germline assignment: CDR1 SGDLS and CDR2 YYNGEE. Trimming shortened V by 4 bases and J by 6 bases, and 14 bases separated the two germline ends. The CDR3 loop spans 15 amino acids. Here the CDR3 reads CASSNSRQINSPLHF. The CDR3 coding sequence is TGTGCCAGCAGCAATTCACGACAGATTAATTCACCCCTCCACTTT.

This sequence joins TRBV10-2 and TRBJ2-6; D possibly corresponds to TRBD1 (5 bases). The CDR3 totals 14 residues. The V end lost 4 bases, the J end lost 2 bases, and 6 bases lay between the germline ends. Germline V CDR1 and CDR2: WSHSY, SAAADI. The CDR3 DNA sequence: TGCGCCAGCAGTGCCAGGGCTGGGGCCAACGTCCTGACTTTC. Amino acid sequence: CASSARAGANVLTF.

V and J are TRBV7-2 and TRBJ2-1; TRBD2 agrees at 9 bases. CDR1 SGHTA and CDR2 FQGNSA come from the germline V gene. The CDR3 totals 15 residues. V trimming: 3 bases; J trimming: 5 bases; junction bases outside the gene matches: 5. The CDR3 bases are TGTGCCAGCAGCTTTCGGCGGGAGGGGCACAATGAGCAGTTCTTC. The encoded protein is CASSFRREGHNEQFF.

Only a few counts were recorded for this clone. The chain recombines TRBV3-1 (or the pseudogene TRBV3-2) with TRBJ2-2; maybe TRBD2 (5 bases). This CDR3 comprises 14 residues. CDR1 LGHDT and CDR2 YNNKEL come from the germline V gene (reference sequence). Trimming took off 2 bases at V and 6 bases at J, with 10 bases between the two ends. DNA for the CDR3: TGTGCCAGCAGCCAAAGGTGGGAGTCCGGGGAGCTGTTTTTT. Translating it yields CASSQRWESGELFF.

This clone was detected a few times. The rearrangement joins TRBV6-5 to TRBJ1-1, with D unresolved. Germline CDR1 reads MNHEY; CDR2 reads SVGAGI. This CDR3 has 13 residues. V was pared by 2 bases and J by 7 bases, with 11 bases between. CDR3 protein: CASSYVERSEAFF. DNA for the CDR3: TGTGCCAGCAGTTACGTGGAGAGGAGTGAAGCTTTCTTT.

As DNA, the CDR3 is TGCGCCAGCAGCTTGGGGTCCGGGACAGGGTTGGGCACTGAAGCTTTCTTT. It codes for CASSLGSGTGLGTEAFF. The chain has TRBV5-1 and TRBJ1-1, with TRBD1 matching 9 bases. The germline gives CDR1 SGHRS, CDR2 YFSETQ. The CDR3 has 17 residues. J gave up 4 bases and V 0 bases, and 10 bases lay outside the gene matches.

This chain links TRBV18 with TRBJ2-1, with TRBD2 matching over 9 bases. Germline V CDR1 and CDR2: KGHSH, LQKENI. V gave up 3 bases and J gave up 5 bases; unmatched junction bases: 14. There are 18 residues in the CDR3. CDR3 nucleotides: TGTGCCAGCTCACCTCTCAGGGCAGCGGGAGGAAGGGACAATGAGCAGTTCTTC. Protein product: CASSPLRAAGGRDNEQFF. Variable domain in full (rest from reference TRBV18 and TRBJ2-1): NAGVMQNPRHLVRRRGQEARLRCSPMKGHSHVYWYRQLPEEGLKFMVYLQKENIIDESGMPKERFSAEFPKEGPSILRIQQVVRGDSAAYFCASSPLRAAGGRDNEQFFGPGTRLTVL.

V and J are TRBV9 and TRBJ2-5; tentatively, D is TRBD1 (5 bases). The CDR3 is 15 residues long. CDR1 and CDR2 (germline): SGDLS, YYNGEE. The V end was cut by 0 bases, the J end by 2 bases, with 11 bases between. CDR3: CASSVVPDSQETQYF. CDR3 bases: TGTGCCAGCAGCGTAGTTCCAGACAGTCAAGAGACCCAGTACTTC.

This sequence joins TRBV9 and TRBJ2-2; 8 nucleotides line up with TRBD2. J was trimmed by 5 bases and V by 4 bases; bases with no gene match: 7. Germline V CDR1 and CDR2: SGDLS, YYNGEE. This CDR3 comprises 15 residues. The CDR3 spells CASSPKRERTGELFF. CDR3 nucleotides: TGTGCCAGCAGCCCAAAGCGGGAGCGAACCGGGGAGCTGTTTTTT. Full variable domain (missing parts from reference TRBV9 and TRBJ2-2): DSGVTQTPKHLITATGQRVTLRCSPRSGDLSVYWYQQSLDQGLQFLIQYYNGEERAKGNILERFSAQQFPDLHSELNLSSLELGDSALYFCASSPKRERTGELFFGEGSRLTVL.

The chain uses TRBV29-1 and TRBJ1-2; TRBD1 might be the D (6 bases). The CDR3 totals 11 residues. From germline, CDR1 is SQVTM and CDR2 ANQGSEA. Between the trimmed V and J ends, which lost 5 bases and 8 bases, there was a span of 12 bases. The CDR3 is CSVLQGTGYTF. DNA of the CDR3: TGCAGCGTTTTACAGGGTACGGGCTACACCTTC.

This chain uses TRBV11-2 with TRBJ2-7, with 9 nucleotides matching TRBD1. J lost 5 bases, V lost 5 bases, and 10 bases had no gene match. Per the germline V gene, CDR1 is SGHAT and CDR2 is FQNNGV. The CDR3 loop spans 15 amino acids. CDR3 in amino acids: CASSLRDRDFNEQYF. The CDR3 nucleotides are TGTGCCAGCAGCCTCCGGGACAGGGACTTCAACGAGCAGTACTTC.

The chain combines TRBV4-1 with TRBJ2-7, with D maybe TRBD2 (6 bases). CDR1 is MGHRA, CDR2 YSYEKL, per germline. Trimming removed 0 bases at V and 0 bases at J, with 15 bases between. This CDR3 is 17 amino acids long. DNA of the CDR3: TGCGCCAGCAGCCAAGAGGAGGTTAGCGGCAGCTCCTACGAGCAGTACTTC. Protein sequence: CASSQEEVSGSSYEQYF.

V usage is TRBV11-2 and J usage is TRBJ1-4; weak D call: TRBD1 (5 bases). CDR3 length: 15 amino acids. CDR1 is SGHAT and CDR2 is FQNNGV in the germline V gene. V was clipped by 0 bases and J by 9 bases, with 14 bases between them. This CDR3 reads CASSLDWEAGQKLFF. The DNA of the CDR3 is TGTGCCAGCAGCTTAGATTGGGAGGCAGGGCAAAAACTGTTTTTT.